One sample yielded the 30 T cell receptor beta chains listed below, sequenced in a study of metastatic and nonmetastatic thyroid tumors (dated by TCRdb to 2019 to 2021). Before undergoing thyroid surgery, none of the patients had been given any kind of treatment. The library was obtained by PCR. The reads were generated on an Illumina HiSeq 4000. Starting from the raw public reads, TCRdb applied fastp trimming at Q25, assembled clones with MiXCR and retained in-frame beta chains. The sample records about 30,000 clones, under 25% of which are singletons. The biggest ten clones account for around two fifths of the sample. Sample: blood. The receptors shown here come from a female donor with papillary thyroid cancer or a benign thyroid nodule (not recorded which). Some clones in this sample may be carry-over from other donors' samples.

There are many counts of this clone. The rearrangement joins TRBV20-1 to TRBJ1-2, with D perhaps matching TRBD1 (6 bases). The V gene lost 6 bases and the J gene lost 4 bases, with 12 bases spanning the gap. Germline CDR1 is DFQATT and CDR2 is SNEGSKA (reference sequence). The CDR3 runs to 12 residues. The CDR3 DNA reads as TGCAGTGCCAACCAGGGGAGCTATGGCTACACCTTC. This gives the protein CSANQGSYGYTF.

For this clone: Its ends do not fully match the called genes, so a read error is possible. The V call is TRBV6-2 or TRBV6-3, the J call TRBJ2-2; possibly TRBD2 for D (6 bases). Germline V gives CDR1 MNHEY, CDR2 SVGEGT. The CDR3 has 16 residues. The CDR3 DNA sequence: TGTGCCAGCATTTACTCGACCGGGGGATCGGCCGGGGAGCTGTTTTTT. As protein: CASIYSTGGSAGELFF.

This clone was seen at least ten times. The J gene is TRBJ2-7, the V gene TRBV30; D is uncertain. This CDR3 spans 12 amino acids. In germline, CDR1 is GTSNPN, CDR2 SVGIG (reference sequence). Trimming stripped 0 bases from V and 5 bases from J, with 8 bases between. The CDR3 here is CAWSVLSNEQYF. In nucleotides, the CDR3 is TGTGCCTGGAGTGTACTTAGTAACGAGCAGTACTTC.

This clone was seen at least ten times. For the CDR3, the DNA is TGTGCCAGCAGACTGCGGGGGGTAGAATCACCCCTCCACTTT. Translated: CASRLRGVESPLHF. The V and J genes are TRBV28 and TRBJ1-6; tentative D call: TRBD1 (5 bases). Per germline, CDR1 MDHEN and CDR2 SYDVKM. V gave up 6 bases and J gave up 10 bases, with 16 bases separating them. The CDR3 length is 14 residues.

This chain joins TRBV20-1 and TRBJ1-2; D remains unclear. The CDR3 covers 13 residues. Germline CDR1 and CDR2: DFQATT and SNEGSKA (reference sequence). Trimming stripped 6 bases from V and 4 bases from J, with 15 bases between. This chain's CDR3 is CSARTSQPYGYTF. The CDR3 DNA reads as TGCAGTGCCAGGACCTCCCAACCCTATGGCTACACCTTC.

This clone was found many times. V and J are TRBV12-3 or TRBV12-4 and TRBJ1-1, with D uncertain. The CDR3 runs 14 residues. V gave up 0 bases and J gave up 9 bases, with 14 bases separating them. The CDR3 DNA reads as TGTGCCAGCAGTTTAGCCTCGGACGCATCAAAAGCTTTCTTT. Translating gives CASSLASDASKAFF.

The genes are TRBV28 and TRBJ1-5; TRBD1 agrees at 8 bases. V lost 5 bases, J lost 6 bases, and 9 bases stayed unmatched. This CDR3 is 15 amino acids long. CDR1 and CDR2 (germline): MDHEN, SYDVKM. The CDR3 spells CASSRGQGGRQPQHF. CDR3 DNA sequence: TGTGCCAGCAGTCGCGGACAGGGAGGGCGTCAGCCCCAGCATTTT.

This clone was detected ten times or more. The chain recombines TRBV6-1 with TRBJ2-7; weak D call: TRBD2 (6 bases). Trimming took off 2 bases at V and 6 bases at J, with 20 bases between the two ends. Germline loops: CDR1 MNHNS, CDR2 SASEGT. There are 16 residues in the CDR3. The CDR3 nucleotides are TGTGCCAGCAGTGAATTCTCCCCGGAGGGTTTGAGCGAGCAGTACTTC. As protein: CASSEFSPEGLSEQYF.

The V gene is TRBV6-1, the J gene TRBJ1-4; TRBD1 agrees at 8 bases. CDR3 length: 14 amino acids. Germline CDR1 is MNHNS and CDR2 is SASEGT. The V and J ends lost 6 bases and 7 bases, in that order; junction bases with no gene match: 7. CDR3 loop: CASRTTTGGEKLFF. DNA for the CDR3: TGTGCCAGCAGGACAACCACAGGGGGTGAAAAACTGTTTTTT.

The table lists this clone with many counts. The chain uses TRBV6-1 and TRBJ2-5; D is possibly TRBD1 (6 bases). The CDR3 covers 15 residues. V was pared by 7 bases and J by 4 bases, with 19 bases between. Germline V gene lookup returns CDR1 MNHNS and CDR2 SASEGT. This CDR3 is CASTPAQGKGETQYF. The CDR3 DNA reads TGTGCCAGCACCCCCGCCCAGGGGAAGGGAGAGACCCAGTACTTC.

This clone was recorded many times. The CDR3 DNA sequence: TGTGCCAGCAGTGGGCAGGGAGGACAGCCCCAGCATTTT. Encoded protein: CASSGQGGQPQHF. The chain has TRBV5-5 and TRBJ1-5; possible D gene TRBD1, 5 bases. The CDR3 contains 13 residues. With 5 bases removed from V and 7 bases from J, the gap between germline ends came to 13 bases. Germline CDR1 and CDR2: SGHKS and YYEKEE (reference sequence).

This clone was recorded many times. J is TRBJ2-5 and V is TRBV4-1, with 7 bases matching TRBD1. This CDR3 has 18 residues. CDR1 and CDR2 from the germline V gene are MGHRA and YSYEKL. The ends lost 2 bases at V and 1 base at J; junction bases unmatched: 13. In DNA form, the CDR3 reads TGCGCCAGCAGCCAATGGGGGCCCGACAGGGAACTCCAAGAGACCCAGTACTTC. This encodes CASSQWGPDRELQETQYF.

This clone was seen ten or more times. The chain has TRBV28 and TRBJ2-2, with D perhaps TRBD1 (6 bases). The CDR3 totals 14 residues. The germline V gene encodes CDR1 MDHEN and CDR2 SYDVKM. Trimming took off 7 bases at V and 1 base at J, with 10 bases between the two ends. This chain's CDR3 is CASNRGQNTGELFF. The CDR3 bases are TGTGCCAGCAACCGGGGACAGAACACCGGGGAGCTGTTTTTT.

At least ten counts were recorded for this clone. The genes are TRBV28 and TRBJ2-6; D not certain. V shed 5 bases and J shed 0 bases, with 8 bases lying between them. Germline V lookup: CDR1 MDHEN, CDR2 SYDVKM. This CDR3 has 15 amino acids. CDR3 sequence reads: CASSPRVSGANVLTF. In DNA, the CDR3 is TGTGCCAGCAGTCCGCGAGTCTCTGGGGCCAACGTCCTGACTTTC.

This clone has at least ten counts. V and J are TRBV28 and TRBJ2-7; D perhaps matches TRBD1 (5 bases). This CDR3 has 13 amino acids. Per germline, CDR1 MDHEN and CDR2 SYDVKM. V dropped 8 bases and J dropped 3 bases, with 14 bases sitting between them. CDR3 sequence: CASGRQPSYEQYF. The CDR3 nucleotides read TGTGCCAGCGGGCGACAGCCCAGCTACGAGCAGTACTTC.

The genes are TRBV28 and TRBJ1-2, with a weak D call TRBD1 (6 bases). Germline V gene lookup returns CDR1 MDHEN and CDR2 SYDVKM. V gave up 2 bases and J gave up 7 bases, with 14 bases separating them. The CDR3 totals 14 residues. The CDR3 spells CASSLRGGRVGYTF. CDR3 in DNA: TGTGCCAGCAGTTTACGAGGGGGGCGCGTTGGCTACACCTTC.

The V call is TRBV6-5, the J call TRBJ2-1; D is possibly TRBD2 (5 bases). Germline values: CDR1 MNHEY, CDR2 SVGAGI. The CDR3 runs to 18 residues. V dropped 0 bases and J dropped 4 bases, with 19 bases sitting between them. CDR3 amino acids: CASSYSYHSVGDYNEQFF. The CDR3 DNA sequence: TGTGCCAGCAGTTACTCGTACCATAGCGTGGGAGATTACAATGAGCAGTTCTTC.

This clone was observed at least ten times. J is TRBJ2-1 and V is TRBV7-2, with 14 bases matching TRBD2. J gave up 8 bases and V 5 bases, and 8 bases lay outside the gene matches. The CDR3 extends over 16 amino acids. Germline V gene lookup returns CDR1 SGHTA and CDR2 FQGNSA. CDR3 region: CASSLRTSGGSHEQFF. The CDR3 DNA reads as TGTGCCAGCAGCCTCCGGACTAGCGGGGGGTCCCATGAGCAGTTCTTC.

This clone is deemed medium-sized. The chain couples TRBV28 to TRBJ2-1; 12 bases fit TRBD2. CDR1 and CDR2 (germline): MDHEN, SYDVKM. This CDR3 is built from 15 residues. The V segment lost 6 bases and the J segment 10 bases; nucleotides outside the gene matches: 10. The CDR3: CASRPSGGASGEQFF. CDR3 DNA sequence: TGTGCCAGCAGGCCTAGCGGGGGGGCCTCTGGGGAGCAGTTCTTC.

This clone was counted ten times or more. V usage is TRBV14 and J usage is TRBJ2-2, with unresolved D. Germline V gene lookup returns CDR1 SGHDN and CDR2 FVKESK. This CDR3 has 14 residues. The V gene lost 1 base and the J gene lost 4 bases, with 7 bases spanning the gap. DNA of the CDR3: TGTGCCAGCAGCCAAGGATATGTCACCGGGGAGCTGTTTTTT. It codes for CASSQGYVTGELFF.

This clone appeared a few times. J is TRBJ1-5 and V is TRBV6-2 or TRBV6-3; D gene uncertain. The CDR3 length is 17 residues. The V end was cut by 0 bases, the J end by 2 bases, with 14 bases between. CDR1 MNHEY and CDR2 SVGEGT come from the germline V gene. CDR3 region: CASSYSAGIGGNQPQHF. DNA for the CDR3: TGTGCCAGCAGTTACTCCGCGGGGATTGGAGGCAATCAGCCCCAGCATTTT.

This clone has a count of ten or more. The chain employs TRBV28 and TRBJ2-1; 11 nucleotides match TRBD1. Germline loops: CDR1 MDHEN, CDR2 SYDVKM. Trimming took 6 bases from V and 4 from J; bases not matched to a gene: 5. The CDR3 runs to 15 residues. CDR3 sequence: CASRSGTGGYNEQFF. As DNA, the CDR3 is TGTGCCAGCAGGTCCGGGACAGGGGGATACAATGAGCAGTTCTTC.

The gene calls are TRBV2 and TRBJ1-2, with D perhaps TRBD1 (6 bases). Trimming shortened V by 6 bases and J by 4 bases, and 15 bases separated the two germline ends. This CDR3 is 14 amino acids long. Germline CDR1 is SNHLY and CDR2 is FYNNEI. CDR3 sequence: CASRATGLLYGYTF. CDR3 in DNA: TGTGCCAGCAGGGCAACAGGGCTCCTCTATGGCTACACCTTC.

This clone appeared many times. J is TRBJ1-5 and V is TRBV7-8, with 7 bases matching TRBD1. Trimming removed 5 bases from V and 8 bases from J; junction bases left unmatched: 6. The germline V gene encodes CDR1 SGHVS and CDR2 FQNEAQ. This CDR3 has 13 residues. The CDR3 sequence: CASSKHRGEPQHF. CDR3 nucleotide sequence: TGTGCCAGCAGCAAACACAGGGGTGAGCCCCAGCATTTT.

This chain links TRBV20-1 with TRBJ2-6, with unresolved D. With 2 bases removed from V and 2 bases from J, the gap between germline ends came to 4 bases. This CDR3 is 13 amino acids long. Germline V gives CDR1 DFQATT, CDR2 SNEGSKA (reference sequence). The CDR3 coding sequence is TGCAGTGCTAGACCTGCTGGGGCCAACGTCCTGACTTTC. Its translation: CSARPAGANVLTF.

This sequence joins TRBV19 and TRBJ2-4; TRBD2 matches at 7 bases. Germline V lookup: CDR1 LNHDA, CDR2 SQIVND (reference sequence). V was clipped by 7 bases and J by 0 bases; unmatched bases: 15. The CDR3 runs to 18 residues. CDR3 bases: TGTGCCAGTATCCCTCACCCCTCTAGCGGACTAGCCAAAAACATTCAGTACTTC. It codes for CASIPHPSSGLAKNIQYF.

This clone was observed a few times. The same CDR3 can be traced to other DNA sequences in this sample. The rearrangement joins TRBV2 to TRBJ2-5, with 8 bases lining up with TRBD1. The CDR3 length is 15 residues. Germline CDR1 SNHLY, CDR2 FYNNEI. The junction had 11 bases not matched to a gene; V was cut back by 6 bases and J by 5 bases. The CDR3 DNA reads as TGTGCCAGCAGGGTCCGGCAGGGGGCACGGGAGACCCAGTACTTC. Residues: CASRVRQGARETQYF.

This clone was counted ten times or more. The chain couples TRBV4-1 to TRBJ1-2, with a tentative D call TRBD1 (6 bases). This CDR3 is built from 15 residues. Per the germline V gene, CDR1 is MGHRA and CDR2 is YSYEKL. V was cut by 0 bases and J by 6 bases, with 14 bases left in between. The DNA of the CDR3 is TGCGCCAGCAGCCAAGAAGGGGGGTTGGTAAATGGCTACACCTTC. Its protein product is CASSQEGGLVNGYTF.

The chain couples TRBV11-1 to TRBJ1-1; 8 positions agree with TRBD1. This CDR3 has 16 residues. Germline lookup yields CDR1 SGHAT and CDR2 FQDESV (reference sequence). Trimming cost V 3 bases and J 4 bases; bases outside gene matches: 10. The CDR3 spells CASSFLPSQGGTEAFF. For the CDR3, the DNA is TGTGCCAGCAGCTTTCTCCCCTCACAGGGGGGCACTGAAGCTTTCTTT.

V gene TRBV10-2 combines with J gene TRBJ2-7, with 7 positions matching TRBD2. Germline V gene lookup returns CDR1 WSHSY and CDR2 SAAADI. J gave up 4 bases and V 6 bases, and 12 bases lay outside the gene matches. This CDR3 comprises 15 residues. CDR3 DNA sequence: TGCGCCAGCAGGAAGACCGTGACTAGCTGTTACGAGCAGTACTTC. Translation gives CASRKTVTSCYEQYF.